This TCR beta chain was sequenced in a study of blood T cells in healthy people across ages. Broader study findings: TCR beta diversity tracked closely with naive T cell percentage. Measured against age, TCR beta diversity per million T cells decreased in a roughly linear manner.

The CDR3 runs to 14 residues. The ends lost 4 bases at V and 3 bases at J; junction bases unmatched: 3. CDR1 SGHRS and CDR2 YFSETQ come from the germline V gene. For the second PCR, which ran for roughly 6 to 12 cycles, a sample-barcoded 5' primer and a J-beta primer mix were used. All samples yielded 2.5 million or more CDR3-containing paired-end reads. TCRdb re-called the 5' RACE reads with MiXCR, one entry per CDR3 protein. The sample includes hundreds of thousands of distinct CDR3 sequences, under 55% of them seen just once. This clonotype was picked up many times. Its antigen is as yet unknown. Extractions gave at least 5.5 micrograms of total RNA per sample.

This TCR derives from a man aged 60 to 69 in good health. Sequencing was performed on blood. The gene calls are TRBV5-1 and TRBJ2-5, with TRBD1 matching over 10 bases. The chain's CDR3 is CASSPGQGKETQYF. Written as DNA, the CDR3 is TGCGCCAGCAGCCCGGGACAGGGGAAAGAGACCCAGTACTTC.